This T cell receptor (beta chain) was profiled in a study of monozygotic twins with inflammatory bowel disease. Study-wide results and caveats: In these data, no single strong IBD-associated signal or clonotype received support. Fewer clonotypes were shared with others by IBD patients than by healthy twins, especially with disease activity.

Comments on this clonotype: What it binds is unknown.

The CDR3 sequence is 19 residues long. Germline CDR1 is MGHRA and CDR2 is YSYEKL. Template switching appended UMIs that held a 6-nucleotide sample barcode. TCRalpha and TCRbeta cDNA underwent two nested PCRs of roughly 15 and 9 cycles. TCRdb reprocessed the 5' RACE reads and reports one entry per CDR3 protein, with no DNA. The clone table shows just over 300,000 distinct CDR3 sequences, with the ten largest holding approximately 5.9%. This clonotype was sampled from a human donor with ulcerative colitis or Crohn's disease, or a healthy co-twin of an affected twin (not recorded which). The V and J genes are TRBV4-1 and TRBJ2-4. Sequencing was carried out using blood. The CDR3 protein is CASSHGERKKDWAKNIQYF.